Here is one TCR beta chain with its context. Here immunoSEQ multiplex PCR was the method, and the copy in TCRdb shows in-frame clones only, minus some. Of 110,000 or so clones listed, more than 75% are singletons. The sample belongs to a study of T cell responses to AZD1222 COVID-19 vaccine. This CDR3 is 14 amino acids long. The germline V gene has CDR1 LNHDA and CDR2 SQIVND (reference sequence). V was pared by 9 bases and J by 11 bases, with 14 bases of the junction left unmatched. The clonotype was recovered from an adult in good health. The V gene is TRBV19, the J gene TRBJ1-4, with 8 bases that match TRBD1. This material consisted of peripheral blood, taken on day 0 of AZD1222 vaccination. CDR3 protein: CASKDRGSAWKLFF. The CDR3 coding sequence is TGTGCCAGCAAAGACAGGGGTTCTGCTTGGAAACTGTTTTTT.